Listed here are 13 T cell receptor beta chains from one sample, sequenced in a study of shared clonotypes between healthy human individuals. Data came from immunoSEQ multiplex PCR; TCRdb stores just in-frame clones and leaves some out. The sample lists approximately 1.5 million clones, 98% to 99% occurring once. The sequenced sample was naive CD4+ T cells sorted from blood. The subset is: CD45RA+ positively selected. The receptors derive from a man aged 25 to 45 in good health.

This clone was recorded only once. The chain employs TRBV5-6 and TRBJ2-5; 9 bases line up with TRBD1. Trimming cost V 0 bases and J 5 bases; bases outside gene matches: 2. Germline CDR1 reads SGHDT; CDR2 reads YYEEEE. The CDR3 contains 14 residues. CDR3 sequence (DNA): TGTGCCAGCAGCTTGGCCGGGACAGGGGAGACCCAGTACTTC. Translation: CASSLAGTGETQYF.

This CDR3 reads CASEDRGPETQYF. CDR3 bases: TGTGCCAGCGAGGACAGGGGTCCGGAGACCCAGTACTTC. The chain links TRBV6-1 to TRBJ2-5; 9 bases align to TRBD1. Germline V gene sequence: CDR1 MNHNS, CDR2 SASEGT. The trim removed 8 bases at V and 5 bases at J, leaving 6 bases unmatched. The CDR3 is 13 residues long.

J is TRBJ2-7 and V is TRBV5-1; 9 nucleotides align to TRBD2. CDR3 size: 16 residues. Trimming took 3 bases from V and 7 from J; bases not matched to a gene: 14. Germline CDR1 is SGHRS and CDR2 is YFSETQ. CDR3 nucleotide sequence: TGCGCCAGCAGCTCAGTGTTAGCGGGAGAGAAAGGGGAGCAGTACTTC. This gives the protein CASSSVLAGEKGEQYF.

This chain connects TRBV10-3 to TRBJ1-5; no clear D gene. Germline V gene lookup returns CDR1 ENHRY and CDR2 SYGVKD. Trimming took off 6 bases at V and 9 bases at J, with 15 bases between the two ends. The CDR3 is 13 amino acids. This chain's CDR3 is CAIRVTEWGPQHF. CDR3 DNA sequence: TGTGCCATCAGAGTCACAGAGTGGGGGCCCCAGCATTTT.

This rearrangement joins TRBV7-2 to TRBJ2-3; maybe TRBD2 (6 bases). The CDR3 spans 16 residues. Germline V gene sequence: CDR1 SGHTA, CDR2 FQGNSA. The V gene lost 6 bases and the J gene lost 0 bases, with 16 bases spanning the gap. In nucleotides, the CDR3 is TGTGCCAGCAGTAGTCGGAGCGGGCTCAGCACAGATACGCAGTATTTT. Its protein product is CASSSRSGLSTDTQYF.

This clone was recorded once. The chain combines TRBV7-9 with TRBJ2-5, with no clear D. Deletions cut 3 bases from V and 5 bases from J, with 10 bases between. The germline CDR1 and CDR2 sequences are SEHNR and FQNEAQ (reference sequence). There are 13 residues in the CDR3. CDR3 DNA: TGTGCCAGCAGCTTTTTCATTACGGAGACCCAGTACTTC. Translating gives CASSFFITETQYF.

The V gene is TRBV28, the J gene TRBJ2-7; the match to TRBD1 covers 7 bases. The CDR3 length is 14 residues. J gave up 6 bases and V 6 bases, and 11 bases lay outside the gene matches. The V gene's germline CDR1 is MDHEN and CDR2 SYDVKM. The CDR3 nucleotides are TGTGCCAGCAGACAAAGCGACAGGGTGTTCGAGCAGTACTTC. Protein sequence: CASRQSDRVFEQYF.

The rearrangement links TRBV30 to TRBJ1-1; no clear D gene. This CDR3 contains 11 residues. The ends were cut back, 0 bases at V and 7 bases at J, with 6 bases in the middle. CDR1 is GTSNPN and CDR2 is SVGIG in the germline V gene (reference sequence). For the CDR3, the DNA is TGTGCCTGGAGTGTAGGCCTTGAAGCTTTCTTT. This codes for CAWSVGLEAFF.

This chain connects TRBV7-6 to TRBJ2-3; no reliable D call. This CDR3 has 13 residues. V was cut by 2 bases and J by 5 bases, with 8 bases left in between. Per germline, CDR1 SGHVS and CDR2 FNYEAQ. CDR3 protein: CASSLPPGDTQYF. CDR3 in DNA: TGTGCCAGCAGCTTACCACCTGGAGATACGCAGTATTTT. Full variable domain (missing parts from reference TRBV7-6 and TRBJ2-3): GAGVSQSPRYKVTKRGQDVALRCDPISGHVSLYWYRQALGQGPEFLTYFNYEAQQDKSGLPNDRFSAERPEGSISTLTIQRTEQRDSAMYRCASSLPPGDTQYFGPGTRLTVL.

The rearrangement links TRBV7-7 to TRBJ1-3; unclear D gene. This CDR3 has 14 residues. The V gene's germline CDR1 is SSHAT and CDR2 FNYEAQ (reference sequence). V was trimmed by 1 base and J by 2 bases, leaving 6 bases between them. The CDR3 DNA is TGTGCCAGCAGCTTAGGAGTTCCTGGAAACACCATATATTTT. The encoded protein is CASSLGVPGNTIYF.

This clone has a single count. The CDR3 nucleotides read TGTGCCAGCAGCTACCAACGGAACACCGGGGAGCTGTTTTTT. Translated, it gives CASSYQRNTGELFF. The chain links TRBV7-3 to TRBJ2-2; no clear D gene. This CDR3 is built from 14 residues. Trimming left V 4 bases short and J 1 base short, with 7 bases between. In germline, CDR1 is SGHTA, CDR2 FQGTGA.

The count of this clone is one. The CDR3 spells CASRGQGYEQYF. The CDR3 DNA is TGTGCCAGTAGAGGGCAGGGCTACGAGCAGTACTTC. This rearrangement joins TRBV19 to TRBJ2-7; possibly TRBD1 for D (5 bases). CDR3 size: 12 residues. Germline V gives CDR1 LNHDA, CDR2 SQIVND (reference sequence). Trimming stripped 6 bases from V and 3 bases from J, with 9 bases between. Variable domain in full (rest from reference TRBV19 and TRBJ2-7): DGGITQSPKYLFRKEGQNVTLSCEQNLNHDAMYWYRQDPGQGLRLIYYSQIVNDFQKGDIAEGYSVSREKKESFPLTVTSAQKNPTAFYLCASRGQGYEQYFGPGTRLTVT.

This chain links TRBV18 with TRBJ2-4, with D possibly being TRBD2 (6 bases). V lost 2 bases and J 7 bases, leaving 18 bases between the germline ends. Germline V gene data show CDR1 as KGHSH and CDR2 as LQKENI. The length of the CDR3 is 16 residues. Here the CDR3 reads CASSPAAAGKGNIQYF. The DNA for the CDR3 is TGTGCCAGCTCACCAGCCGCTGCGGGAAAAGGGAACATTCAGTACTTC. The whole variable domain, filled in from reference TRBV18 and TRBJ2-4, reads NAGVMQNPRHLVRRRGQEARLRCSPMKGHSHVYWYRQLPEEGLKFMVYLQKENIIDESGMPKERFSAEFPKEGPSILRIQQVVRGDSAAYFCASSPAAAGKGNIQYFGAGTRLSVL.